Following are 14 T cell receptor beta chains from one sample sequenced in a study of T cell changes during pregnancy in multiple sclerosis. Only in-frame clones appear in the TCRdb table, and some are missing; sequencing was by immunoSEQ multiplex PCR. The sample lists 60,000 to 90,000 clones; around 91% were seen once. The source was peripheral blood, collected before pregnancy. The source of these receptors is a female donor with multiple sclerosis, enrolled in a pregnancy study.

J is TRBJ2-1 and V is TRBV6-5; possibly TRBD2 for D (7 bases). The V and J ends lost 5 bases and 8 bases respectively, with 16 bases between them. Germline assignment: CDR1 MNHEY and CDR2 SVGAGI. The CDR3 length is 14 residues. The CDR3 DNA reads TGTGCCAGCAGTAGGGGGGGCCTTCGGGATGAGCAGTTCTTC. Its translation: CASSRGGLRDEQFF.

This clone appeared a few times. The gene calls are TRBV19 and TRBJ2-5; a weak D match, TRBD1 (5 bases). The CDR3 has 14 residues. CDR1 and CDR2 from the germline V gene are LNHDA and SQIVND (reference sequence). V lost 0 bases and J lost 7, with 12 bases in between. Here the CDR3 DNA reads TGTGCCAGTAGTATAGAGGTCGGCACAGGGACCCAGTACTTC. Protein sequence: CASSIEVGTGTQYF.

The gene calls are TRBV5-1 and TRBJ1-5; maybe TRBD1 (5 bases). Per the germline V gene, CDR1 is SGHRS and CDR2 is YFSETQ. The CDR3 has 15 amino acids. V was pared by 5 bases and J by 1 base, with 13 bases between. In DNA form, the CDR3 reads TGCGCCAGCAGACCGGACGGGGGAAGCAATCAGCCCCAGCATTTT. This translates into CASRPDGGSNQPQHF.

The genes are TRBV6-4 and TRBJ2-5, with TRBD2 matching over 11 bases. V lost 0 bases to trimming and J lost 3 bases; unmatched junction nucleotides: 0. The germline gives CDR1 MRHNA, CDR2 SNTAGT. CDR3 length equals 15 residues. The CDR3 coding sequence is TGTGCCAGCAGTGACTCGACTAGCGGGGAAGAGACCCAGTACTTC. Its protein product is CASSDSTSGEETQYF.

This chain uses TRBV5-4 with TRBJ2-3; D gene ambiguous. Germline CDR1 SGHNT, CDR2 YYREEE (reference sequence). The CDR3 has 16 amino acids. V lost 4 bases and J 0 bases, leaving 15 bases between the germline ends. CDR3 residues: CASSPVGGRSTDTQYF. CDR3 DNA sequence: TGTGCCAGCAGCCCGGTTGGTGGCAGGAGCACAGATACGCAGTATTTT.

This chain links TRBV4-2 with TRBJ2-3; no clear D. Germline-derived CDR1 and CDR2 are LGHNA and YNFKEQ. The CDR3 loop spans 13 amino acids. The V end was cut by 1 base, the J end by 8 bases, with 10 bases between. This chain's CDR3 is CASSQAPPGTQYF. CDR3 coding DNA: TGTGCCAGCAGCCAAGCGCCCCCCGGTACGCAGTATTTT.

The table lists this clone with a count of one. In nucleotides, the CDR3 is TGTGCCTGGAGCGAACTAGGGATGGAAGAAGATACGCAGTATTTT. Translation: CAWSELGMEEDTQYF. The rearrangement uses TRBV30 and TRBJ2-3; tentatively, D is TRBD2 (5 bases). The CDR3 consists of 15 residues. Germline V gene sequence: CDR1 GTSNPN, CDR2 SVGIG (reference sequence). Trimming pared 3 bases from V and 5 bases from J, leaving 18 bases between.

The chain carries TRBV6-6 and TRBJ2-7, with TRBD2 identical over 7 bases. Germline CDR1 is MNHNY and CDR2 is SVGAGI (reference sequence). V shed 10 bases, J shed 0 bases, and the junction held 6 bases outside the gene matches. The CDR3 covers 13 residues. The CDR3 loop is CATLSGSSYEQYF. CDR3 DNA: TGTGCCACTCTTAGCGGGTCCTCCTACGAGCAGTACTTC.

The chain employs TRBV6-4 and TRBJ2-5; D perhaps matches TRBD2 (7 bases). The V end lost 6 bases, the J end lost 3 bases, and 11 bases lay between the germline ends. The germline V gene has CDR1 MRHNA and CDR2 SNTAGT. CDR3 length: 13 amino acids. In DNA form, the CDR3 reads TGTGCCAGCAGCGCGGGGGCCGAAGAGACCCAGTACTTC. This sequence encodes CASSAGAEETQYF.

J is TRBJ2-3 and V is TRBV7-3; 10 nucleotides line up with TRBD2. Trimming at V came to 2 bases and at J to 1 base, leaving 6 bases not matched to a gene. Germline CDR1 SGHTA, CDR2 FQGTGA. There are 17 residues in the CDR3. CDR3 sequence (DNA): TGTGCCAGCAGCTTATTGGCCAGCGGGGGGGGCACAGATACGCAGTATTTT. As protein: CASSLLASGGGTDTQYF. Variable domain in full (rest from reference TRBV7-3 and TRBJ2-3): GAGVSQTPSNKVTEKGKYVELRCDPISGHTALYWYRQSLGQGPEFLIYFQGTGAADDSGLPNDRFFAVRPEGSVSTLKIQRTERGDSAVYLCASSLLASGGGTDTQYFGPGTRLTVL.

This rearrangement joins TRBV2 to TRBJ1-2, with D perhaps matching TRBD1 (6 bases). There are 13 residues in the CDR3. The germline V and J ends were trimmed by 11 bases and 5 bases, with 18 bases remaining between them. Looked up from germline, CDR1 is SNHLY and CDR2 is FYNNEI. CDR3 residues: CAGSGVSEYGYTF. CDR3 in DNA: TGTGCCGGATCAGGGGTGTCGGAGTATGGCTACACCTTC.

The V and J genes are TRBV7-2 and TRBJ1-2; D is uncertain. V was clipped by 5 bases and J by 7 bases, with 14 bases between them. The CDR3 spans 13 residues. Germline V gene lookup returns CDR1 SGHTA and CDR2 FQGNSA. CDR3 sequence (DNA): TGTGCCAGCAGCCCGCGGACGGAGGGTGGCTACACCTTC. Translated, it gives CASSPRTEGGYTF.

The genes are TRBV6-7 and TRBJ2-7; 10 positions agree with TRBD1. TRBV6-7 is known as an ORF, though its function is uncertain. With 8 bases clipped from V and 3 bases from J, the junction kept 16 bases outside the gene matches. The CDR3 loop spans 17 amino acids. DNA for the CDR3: TGTGCCAGCCTCGAGGCCGAATTACGGGACAGGGGCTACGAGCAGTACTTC. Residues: CASLEAELRDRGYEQYF.

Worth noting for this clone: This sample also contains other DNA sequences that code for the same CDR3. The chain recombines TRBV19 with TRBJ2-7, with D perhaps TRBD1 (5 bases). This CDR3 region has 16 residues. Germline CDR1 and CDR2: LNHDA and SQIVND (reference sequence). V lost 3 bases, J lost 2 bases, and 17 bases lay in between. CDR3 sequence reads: CASSMLVGAGPYEQYF. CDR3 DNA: TGTGCCAGTAGTATGTTAGTAGGGGCAGGCCCCTACGAGCAGTACTTC.